This is a list of T cell receptor beta chains from one sample in a study of blood T cell repertoires in COVID-19. TCRdb's copy holds only in-frame clones and misses some; the assay was immunoSEQ multiplex PCR. This table holds about 69,000 clones, approximately 83% found once. The sequencing input was peripheral blood. The receptors were gathered from a man aged 80 or over with acute or convalescent COVID-19. The CDR3 runs from the conserved cysteine through the conserved F or W. D genes are given only for firm matches. Only part of the rows carry a size: once, few, many, or a class if the clone is expanded.

J,size,D,V,CDR3,DNA
TRBJ1-6,NA,TRBD1,TRBV7-2,CASSPDRVVSPLHF,TGTGCCAGCAGCCCGGACAGGGTAGTGTCACCCCTCCACTTT
TRBJ2-1,NA,NA,TRBV6-5,CASSRGSSYNEQFF,TGTGCCAGCAGTCGGGGGAGCTCCTACAATGAGCAGTTCTTC
TRBJ1-1,NA,TRBD1,TRBV5-1,CASSLDGTGGSREAFF,TGCGCCAGCAGCTTAGACGGGACAGGGGGCTCTCGAGAAGCTTTCTTT
TRBJ2-4,NA,TRBD2,TRBV3-1/TRBV3-2,CASSQRVTSGGKNIQYF,TGTGCCAGCAGCCAACGCGTCACTAGCGGAGGTAAAAACATTCAGTACTTC
TRBJ1-2,NA,NA,TRBV27,CASSLRTDYGYTF,TGTGCCAGCAGTTTGCGAACTGACTATGGCTACACCTTC
TRBJ1-3,NA,NA,TRBV19,CASSTSGQWNTIYF,TGTGCCAGTAGTACATCAGGACAGTGGAACACCATATATTTT
TRBJ2-1,NA,TRBD1,TRBV18,CASSGTGIPLNEQFF,TGTGCCAGCTCAGGGACAGGGATCCCCCTCAATGAGCAGTTCTTC
TRBJ2-7,NA,TRBD2,TRBV10-3,CAIGGTSGYEQYF,TGTGCCATTGGCGGGACTAGCGGCTACGAGCAGTACTTC
TRBJ1-2,NA,TRBD1,TRBV14,CASSRATGGGYGYTF,TGTGCCAGCAGCCGAGCGACAGGGGGAGGCTATGGCTACACCTTC
TRBJ1-2,NA,TRBD1,TRBV24-1,CATYEGQGGGYTF,TGTGCCACCTACGAAGGACAGGGGGGAGGCTACACCTTC
TRBJ2-5,NA,NA,TRBV11-1,CASSFPPGLGETQYF,TGTGCCAGCAGCTTCCCCCCGGGATTGGGAGAGACCCAGTACTTC
TRBJ1-2,NA,TRBD1,TRBV2,CASSSRGQGGYGYTF,TGTGCCAGCAGCTCGAGGGGGCAAGGAGGCTATGGCTACACCTTC
TRBJ2-1,NA,NA,TRBV25-1,CASSGKVGAGYNEQFF,TGTGCCAGCAGTGGAAAAGTCGGTGCGGGCTACAATGAGCAGTTCTTC
TRBJ1-4,NA,TRBD1,TRBV3-1/TRBV3-2,CASSQGPGGEEKLFF,TGTGCCAGCAGCCAGGGGCCAGGGGGAGAGGAAAAACTGTTTTTT
TRBJ2-1,NA,TRBD2,TRBV5-4,CASSLTSGYNEQFF,TGTGCCAGCAGCTTGACTAGCGGCTACAATGAGCAGTTCTTC
TRBJ2-5,NA,TRBD1,TRBV2,CASTRQGAMETQYF,TGTGCCAGCACGAGGCAGGGGGCGATGGAGACCCAGTACTTC
TRBJ2-7,NA,TRBD1,TRBV29-1,CSDPGQGALSIEQYF,TGCAGCGACCCGGGACAGGGGGCCCTGTCCATCGAGCAGTACTTC
TRBJ2-7,NA,NA,TRBV11-2,CASSSLRGYEQYF,TGTGCCAGCAGCTCCTTAAGGGGTTACGAGCAGTACTTC
TRBJ2-2,few,TRBD1,TRBV5-1,CASNRQGDGTGELFF,TGCGCCAGTAACCGACAGGGAGACGGCACCGGGGAGCTGTTTTTT
TRBJ2-3,NA,NA,TRBV3-1/TRBV3-2,CASSPTGVDTQYF,TGTGCCAGCAGCCCAACAGGAGTCGATACGCAGTATTTT
TRBJ1-2,NA,TRBD1,TRBV4-1,CASRGYRGHGGYTF,TGCGCCAGCAGGGGTTACAGGGGGCATGGAGGCTACACCTTC
TRBJ2-3,NA,NA,TRBV2,CASSGHPTGGSDTQYF,TGTGCCAGCAGTGGCCACCCCACAGGTGGGTCAGATACGCAGTATTTT
TRBJ2-1,NA,TRBD2,TRBV6-2/TRBV6-3,CASSYGGTSGSYNEQFF,TGTGCCAGCAGTTACGGGGGGACTAGCGGATCCTACAATGAGCAGTTCTTC
TRBJ2-1,once,NA,TRBV6-6,CASNPTATYNEQFF,TGTGCCAGCAACCCTACAGCTACCTACAATGAGCAGTTCTTC
TRBJ1-1,NA,NA,TRBV4-2,CASSDNQGTEAFF,TGTGCCAGCAGCGATAATCAGGGTACTGAAGCTTTCTTT
TRBJ1-2,NA,NA,TRBV7-2,CASSLSYGYTF,TGTGCCAGCAGTCTAAGCTATGGCTACACCTTC
TRBJ2-7,NA,TRBD1,TRBV4-2,CASSSPGQIYEQYF,TGTGCCAGCAGCAGTCCGGGACAGATCTACGAGCAGTACTTC
TRBJ1-5,once,NA,TRBV18,CASSPELTAFDQPQHF,TGTGCCAGCTCACCGGAGTTGACGGCCTTTGATCAGCCCCAGCATTTT
TRBJ1-2,NA,NA,TRBV9,CASSAPSRYTF,TGTGCCAGCAGCGCCCCCTCCCGCTACACCTTC
TRBJ1-1,NA,TRBD1,TRBV27,CASRFRDSQNTEAFF,TGTGCCAGCAGATTCCGGGACAGCCAGAACACTGAAGCTTTCTTT
TRBJ2-1,NA,TRBD2,TRBV24-1,CATSDTSGGSYNEQFF,TGTGCCACCAGTGATACTAGCGGGGGCTCCTACAATGAGCAGTTCTTC
TRBJ1-2,once,TRBD1,TRBV5-5,CASRPGTGVYGYTF,TGTGCCAGCAGACCCGGGACAGGGGTGTATGGCTACACCTTC
TRBJ2-4,NA,NA,TRBV19,CASSIDQGTKNIQYF,TGTGCCAGTAGTATAGATCAGGGGACCAAAAACATTCAGTACTTC
TRBJ1-5,few,TRBD1,TRBV6-1,CASSEAQGQWGNQPQHF,TGTGCCAGCAGTGAAGCGCAGGGACAGTGGGGCAATCAGCCCCAGCATTTT
TRBJ2-1,NA,TRBD2,TRBV5-6,CASSPGLATYNEQFF,TGTGCCAGCAGCCCCGGACTAGCGACCTACAATGAGCAGTTCTTC
TRBJ1-2,NA,NA,TRBV19,CASTAHRGRQTLGGYTF,TGTGCCAGTACTGCCCATAGAGGACGACAGACCTTGGGGGGCTACACCTTC
TRBJ2-1,NA,TRBD1,TRBV7-2,CASSQQQGANEQFF,TGTGCCAGCAGTCAACAACAGGGGGCGAATGAGCAGTTCTTC
TRBJ1-1,NA,NA,TRBV10-1,CASSDRGIAEAFF,TGCGCCAGCAGTGACCGGGGTATAGCTGAAGCTTTCTTT
TRBJ1-2,NA,NA,TRBV3-1/TRBV3-2,CASSQFDRIGGYTF,TGTGCCAGCAGCCAGTTCGACAGGATAGGAGGCTACACCTTC
TRBJ2-5,once,TRBD2,TRBV7-6,CASSLPAGGQRETQYF,TGTGCCAGCAGCTTACCTGCGGGAGGTCAGAGGGAGACCCAGTACTTC
TRBJ1-1,few,TRBD1,TRBV7-2,CASSLRATGIGTEAFF,TGTGCCAGCAGCTTAAGAGCGACAGGGATCGGCACTGAAGCTTTCTTT
TRBJ1-1,NA,NA,TRBV3-1/TRBV3-2,CASSRQQGFTEAFF,TGTGCCAGCAGCCGACAACAGGGTTTCACTGAAGCTTTCTTT
TRBJ1-1,NA,NA,TRBV5-4,CASSLYGSNTEAFF,TGTGCCAGCAGCTTGTACGGTTCGAACACTGAAGCTTTCTTT
TRBJ2-1,NA,NA,TRBV6-5,CASQGSSSYNEQFF,TGTGCCAGCCAGGGATCTAGCTCCTACAATGAGCAGTTCTTC
TRBJ2-7,NA,TRBD1,TRBV3-1/TRBV3-2,CASSQDRGTGTYEQYF,TGTGCCAGCAGCCAAGATCGTGGGACAGGGACCTACGAGCAGTACTTC
TRBJ1-1,NA,NA,TRBV5-4,CASSLLAFGNTEAFF,TGTGCCAGCAGCTTGTTAGCGTTCGGGAACACTGAAGCTTTCTTT
TRBJ2-5,once,TRBD2,TRBV4-1,CASSQGGAGVQETQYF,TGCGCCAGCAGCCAAGGTGGAGCGGGGGTTCAAGAGACCCAGTACTTC
TRBJ1-2,NA,NA,TRBV2,CASGGSPANYGYTF,TGTGCCAGCGGAGGTTCGCCAGCTAACTATGGCTACACCTTC
TRBJ1-5,NA,NA,TRBV1,CTSSQGTGRQPQHF,TGCACCAGCAGCCAAGGGACAGGGCGGCAGCCCCAGCATTTT
TRBJ2-3,few,NA,TRBV30,CAWTRGTDTQYF,TGTGCCTGGACCAGGGGCACAGATACGCAGTATTTT
TRBJ2-7,NA,NA,TRBV4-2,CASGGLAGEQYF,TGTGCCAGCGGCGGGTTGGCGGGCGAGCAGTACTTC
TRBJ2-6,NA,NA,TRBV4-2,CASSQGTADSGANVLTF,TGTGCCAGCAGCCAAGGGACAGCGGACTCTGGGGCCAACGTCCTGACTTTC
TRBJ1-5,NA,TRBD1,TRBV19,CASSRQGTSFSNQPQHF,TGTGCCAGTAGCCGACAGGGGACTTCCTTTAGCAATCAGCCCCAGCATTTT
TRBJ2-7,NA,NA,TRBV3-1/TRBV3-2,CASSQGGIRNYEQYF,TGTGCCAGCAGCCAAGGAGGAATTAGGAACTACGAGCAGTACTTC
TRBJ1-1,NA,NA,TRBV7-8,CASSPRGTFNTEAFF,TGTGCCAGCAGCCCCCGAGGGACATTTAACACTGAAGCTTTCTTT
TRBJ2-1,NA,TRBD2,TRBV3-1/TRBV3-2,CASSITSGSLNNEQFF,TGTGCCAGCAGCATCACTAGCGGGAGTTTAAACAATGAGCAGTTCTTC
TRBJ1-1,once,NA,TRBV12-3/TRBV12-4,CASSLQENTEAFF,TGTGCCAGCAGTTTACAGGAGAACACTGAAGCTTTCTTT
TRBJ1-5,NA,NA,TRBV7-8,CASSPTDSGKNQPQHF,TGTGCCAGCAGCCCCACGGACAGTGGGAAAAATCAGCCCCAGCATTTT
TRBJ2-3,NA,NA,TRBV19,CASSLLITSSSDTQYF,TGTGCCAGTAGTCTGCTGATTACTAGTTCATCAGATACGCAGTATTTT